Given below is one T cell receptor (beta chain) in context. Its binding antigen is unknown. No base quality values were provided; no much bigger clone lies one nucleotide off. The data belong to a study of blood T cell repertoires in COVID-19 (dated by TCRdb to the early 2020s). In the study overall: Samples covering the acute and convalescent phases of COVID-19 were provided by collaborators in the United States, Italy and Spain. HLA class I and class II types, where available, came from metadata supplied by the sample provider rather than from assay-based typing. The repertoires were released in a freely available public database meant as a resource for research on the immune response to SARS-CoV-2. The samples were drawn from the first 160 participants of the ongoing ImmuneRACE study and from 1,200 or so subjects provided by 6 global collaborators. Sample metadata almost always included a de-identified subject ID, COVID-19 status, age in years and sex. The prospective study material was composed of cDNA or gDNA derived from T cells, B-cell-depleted T cells, or PBMCs. Subjects who had been exposed to COVID-19, were actively infected with it, or had recovered from it provided the deeply sampled blood TCRbeta repertoires that made up the dataset.

On the study overall, not on this receptor specifically: The quantity of clinical and demographic metadata differed by source and by participant and was supplied without curation.

From the germline V gene, CDR1 is SGHDT and CDR2 is YYEEEE. The CDR3 measures 16 amino acids from cysteine to phenylalanine. Here the CDR3 DNA is all that survives: 48 bases in frame from base 1. The trim is 3 bases for V and 0 bases for J, with a gap of 15 bases between the germline ends. Each collaborating institution followed its own protocols to collect whole blood in K2EDTA tubes. For TCRbeta analysis, collaborators shipped samples as frozen whole blood, isolated PBMCs, or DNA extracted from either of those sample types. TCRbeta CDR3 regions were amplified from genomic DNA using the immunoSEQ Assay, a bias-controlled multiplex PCR. Turning to the authors' computational methods: Nucleated cell counts per sample were estimated from amplification of reference gene primers within the assay. To quantify the absolute abundance of each unique TCRbeta CDR3 rearrangement, sequence reads were collapsed and filtered. For each sample, productive Simpson clonality was calculated as the square root of Simpson's diversity index across productive rearrangements. In TCRdb, the immuneACCESS table is reduced to in-frame sequences with V and J assigned. These tables do not hold every clone; where another copy was compared, an unresolved V gene accounts for under half, and the others remain unexplained. V and J calls and clone size are given by that table; D and trimming were obtained from the DNA. The table for this sample lists approximately 200,000 clones; approximately 83% of them were counted only once. 9.5% to 12% of the sample rests with the top ten.

The sequenced sample was peripheral blood. This chain joins TRBV5-6 to TRBJ1-2, and perhaps TRBD1 as D gene, on 6 matching bases. This sequence originates from a human donor with active or convalescent COVID-19. The donor label of this sample is uncertain. The CDR3 protein: CASSSGQLPPNYGYTF. At the DNA level, the sequence is TGTGCCAGCAGCTCAGGACAGCTGCCTCCTAACTATGGCTACACCTTC.